This T cell receptor beta chain was captured by sequencing in a study of cytomegalovirus exposure and HLA in healthy donors. Both 60 Vbeta primers and 13 Jbeta primers went into the PCR. Method: immunoSEQ multiplex PCR; TCRdb's copy keeps in-frame clones and lacks some. The table lists 190,000 or so clones, less than 90% of them singletons. Regarding this clone: Its antigen remains unknown.

Study results and limitations: Segments of the TCR beta V type were, in most cases, productive about 87% or about 30% of the time in an earlier analysis. High sensitivity and specificity were reportedly achieved when the classifier diagnosed cytomegalovirus status.

The receptor was isolated from a middle-aged man in good health and CMV-seronegative. The sample was PBMCs.

This CDR3 is CASREIGTSTKTQYF. The CDR3, as DNA: TGCGCCAGCAGAGAAATCGGGACAAGCACGAAGACCCAGTACTTC. The J gene is TRBJ2-5, the V gene TRBV4-1; weak D call: TRBD1 (6 bases). Trimming removed 6 bases at V and 6 bases at J, with 20 bases between. The CDR3 is 15 amino acids. The germline V gene encodes CDR1 MGHRA and CDR2 YSYEKL.